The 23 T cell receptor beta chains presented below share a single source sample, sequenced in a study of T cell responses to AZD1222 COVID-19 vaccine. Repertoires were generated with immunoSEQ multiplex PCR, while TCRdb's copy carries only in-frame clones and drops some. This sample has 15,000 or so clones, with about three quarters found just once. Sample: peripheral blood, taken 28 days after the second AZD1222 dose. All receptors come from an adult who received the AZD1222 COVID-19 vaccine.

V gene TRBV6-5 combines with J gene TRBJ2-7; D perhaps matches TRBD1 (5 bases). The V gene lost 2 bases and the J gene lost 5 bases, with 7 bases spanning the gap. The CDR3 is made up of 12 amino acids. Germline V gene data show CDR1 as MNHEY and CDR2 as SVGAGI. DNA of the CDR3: TGTGCCAGCAGTTACAGGGGTAACGAGCAGTACTTC. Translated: CASSYRGNEQYF.

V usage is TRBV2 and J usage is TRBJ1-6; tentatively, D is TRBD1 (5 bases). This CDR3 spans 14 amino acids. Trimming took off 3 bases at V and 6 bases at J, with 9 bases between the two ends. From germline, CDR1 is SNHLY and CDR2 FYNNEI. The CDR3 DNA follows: TGTGCCAGCAGTGAGGGGGAAACTAATTCACCCCTCCACTTT. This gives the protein CASSEGETNSPLHF. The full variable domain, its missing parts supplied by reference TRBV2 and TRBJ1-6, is EPEVTQTPSHQVTQMGQEVILRCVPISNHLYFYWYRQILGQKVEFLVSFYNNEISEKSEIFDDQFSVERPDGSNFTLKIRSTKLEDSAMYFCASSEGETNSPLHFGNGTRLTVT.

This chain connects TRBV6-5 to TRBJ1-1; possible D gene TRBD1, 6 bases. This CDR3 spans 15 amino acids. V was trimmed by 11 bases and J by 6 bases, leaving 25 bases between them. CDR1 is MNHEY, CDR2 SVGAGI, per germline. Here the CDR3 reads CAGSRTETPVPEAFF. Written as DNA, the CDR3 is TGTGCCGGAAGTAGGACAGAAACCCCCGTGCCTGAAGCTTTCTTT.

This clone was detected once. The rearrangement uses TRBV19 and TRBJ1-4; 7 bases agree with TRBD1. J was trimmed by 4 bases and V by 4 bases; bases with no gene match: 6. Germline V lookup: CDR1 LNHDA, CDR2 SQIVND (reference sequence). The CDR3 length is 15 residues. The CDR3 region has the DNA TGTGCCAGTAGTACCGACAGGGTGGGTAATGAAAAACTGTTTTTT. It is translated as CASSTDRVGNEKLFF.

Here the CDR3 DNA reads TGTGCCAGCAGCTTGGGGACAACTAATGAAAAACTGTTTTTT. This encodes CASSLGTTNEKLFF. V usage is TRBV7-8 and J usage is TRBJ1-4; no clear D gene. Germline loops: CDR1 SGHVS, CDR2 FQNEAQ. Deletions cut 3 bases from V and 0 bases from J, with 5 bases between. This CDR3 spans 14 amino acids.

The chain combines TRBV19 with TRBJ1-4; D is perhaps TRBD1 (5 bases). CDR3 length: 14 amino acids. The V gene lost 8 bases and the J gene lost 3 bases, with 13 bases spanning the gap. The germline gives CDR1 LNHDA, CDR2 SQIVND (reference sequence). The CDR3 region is CASWGGSANEKLFF. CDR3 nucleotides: TGTGCCAGTTGGGGGGGTTCGGCTAATGAAAAACTGTTTTTT.

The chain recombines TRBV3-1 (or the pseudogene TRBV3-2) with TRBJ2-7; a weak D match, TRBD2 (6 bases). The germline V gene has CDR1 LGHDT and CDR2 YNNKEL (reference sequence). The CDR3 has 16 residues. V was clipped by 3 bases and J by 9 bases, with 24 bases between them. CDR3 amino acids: CASSQVGRHSEQWQYF. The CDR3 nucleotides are TGTGCCAGCAGCCAGGTCGGGAGACACAGCGAACAATGGCAGTACTTC.

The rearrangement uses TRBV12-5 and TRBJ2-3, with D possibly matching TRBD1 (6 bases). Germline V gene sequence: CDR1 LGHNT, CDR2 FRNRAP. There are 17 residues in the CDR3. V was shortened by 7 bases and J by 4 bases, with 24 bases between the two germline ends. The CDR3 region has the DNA TGTGCTAGTGCCGCTGCAGGGGAAAGCACACAGGCAGATACGCAGTATTTT. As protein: CASAAAGESTQADTQYF.

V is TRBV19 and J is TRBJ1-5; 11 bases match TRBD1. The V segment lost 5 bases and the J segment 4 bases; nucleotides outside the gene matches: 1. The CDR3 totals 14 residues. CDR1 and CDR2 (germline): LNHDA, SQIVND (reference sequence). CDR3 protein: CASSGTGGNQPQHF. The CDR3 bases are TGTGCCAGTAGTGGGACAGGGGGGAATCAGCCCCAGCATTTT.

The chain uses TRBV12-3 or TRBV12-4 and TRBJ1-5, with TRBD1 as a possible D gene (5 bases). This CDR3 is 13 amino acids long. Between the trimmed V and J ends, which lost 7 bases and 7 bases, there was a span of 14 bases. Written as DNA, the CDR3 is TGTGCCAGCACCTTAATGGGGGGGCAGCCCCAGCATTTT. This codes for CASTLMGGQPQHF.

The DNA of the CDR3 is TGTGCCAGCAGCTTAAAACCGGGCTACGAGCAGTACTTC. This encodes CASSLKPGYEQYF. This sequence joins TRBV7-2 and TRBJ2-7; D unclear. This CDR3 comprises 13 residues. Germline lookup yields CDR1 SGHTA and CDR2 FQGNSA. The V and J ends lost 2 bases and 3 bases respectively, with 8 bases between them.

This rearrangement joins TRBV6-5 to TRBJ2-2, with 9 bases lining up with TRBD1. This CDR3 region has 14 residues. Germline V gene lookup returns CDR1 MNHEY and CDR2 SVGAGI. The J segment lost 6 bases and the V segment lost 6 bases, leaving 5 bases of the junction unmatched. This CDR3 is CASRSQGASGELFF. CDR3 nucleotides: TGTGCCAGCAGATCACAGGGGGCGTCCGGGGAGCTGTTTTTT.

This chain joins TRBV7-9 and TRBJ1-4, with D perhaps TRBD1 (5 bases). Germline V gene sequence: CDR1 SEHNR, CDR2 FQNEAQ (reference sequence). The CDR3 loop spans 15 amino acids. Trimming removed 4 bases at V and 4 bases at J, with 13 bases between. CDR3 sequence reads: CASSSGGILNEKLFF. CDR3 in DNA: TGTGCCAGCAGCTCGGGGGGTATCCTTAATGAAAAACTGTTTTTT.

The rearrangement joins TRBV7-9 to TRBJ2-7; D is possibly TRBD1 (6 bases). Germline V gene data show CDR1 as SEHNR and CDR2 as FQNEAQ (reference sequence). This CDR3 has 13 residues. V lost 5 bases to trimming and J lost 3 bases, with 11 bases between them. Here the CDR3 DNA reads TGTGCCAGCAGCCAGTCAGGGGACTACGAGCAGTACTTC. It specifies CASSQSGDYEQYF.

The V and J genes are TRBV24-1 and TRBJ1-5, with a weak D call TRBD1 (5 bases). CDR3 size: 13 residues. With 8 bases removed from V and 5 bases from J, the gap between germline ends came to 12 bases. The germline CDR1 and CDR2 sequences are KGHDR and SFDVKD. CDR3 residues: CATKGGHDQPQHF. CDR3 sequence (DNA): TGTGCCACCAAGGGTGGACACGATCAGCCCCAGCATTTT.

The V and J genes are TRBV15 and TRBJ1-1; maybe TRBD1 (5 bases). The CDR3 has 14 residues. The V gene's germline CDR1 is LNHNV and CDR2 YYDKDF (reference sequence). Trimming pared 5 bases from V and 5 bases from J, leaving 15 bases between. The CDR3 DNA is TGTGCCACCAGCGGGGGTGAGGCTGGGACTGAAGCTTTCTTT. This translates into CATSGGEAGTEAFF.

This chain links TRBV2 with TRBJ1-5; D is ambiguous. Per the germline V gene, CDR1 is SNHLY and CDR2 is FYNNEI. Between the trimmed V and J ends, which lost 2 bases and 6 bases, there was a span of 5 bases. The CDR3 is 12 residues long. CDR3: CASSEPGQPQHF. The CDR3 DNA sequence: TGTGCCAGCAGTGAACCGGGTCAGCCCCAGCATTTT. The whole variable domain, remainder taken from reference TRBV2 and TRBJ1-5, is EPEVTQTPSHQVTQMGQEVILRCVPISNHLYFYWYRQILGQKVEFLVSFYNNEISEKSEIFDDQFSVERPDGSNFTLKIRSTKLEDSAMYFCASSEPGQPQHFGDGTRLSIL.

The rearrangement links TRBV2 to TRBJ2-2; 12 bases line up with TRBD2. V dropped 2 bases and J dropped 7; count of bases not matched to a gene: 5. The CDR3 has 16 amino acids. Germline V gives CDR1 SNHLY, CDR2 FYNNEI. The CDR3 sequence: CASSEPSGGAVGELFF. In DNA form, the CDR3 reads TGTGCCAGCAGTGAACCTAGCGGGGGGGCGGTCGGGGAGCTGTTTTTT.

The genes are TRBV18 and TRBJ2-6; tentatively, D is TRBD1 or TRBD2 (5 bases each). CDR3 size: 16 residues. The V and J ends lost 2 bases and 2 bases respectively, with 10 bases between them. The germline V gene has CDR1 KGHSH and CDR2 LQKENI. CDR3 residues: CASSPFEGTGANVLTF. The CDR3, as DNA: TGTGCCAGCTCACCATTCGAGGGGACTGGGGCCAACGTCCTGACTTTC.

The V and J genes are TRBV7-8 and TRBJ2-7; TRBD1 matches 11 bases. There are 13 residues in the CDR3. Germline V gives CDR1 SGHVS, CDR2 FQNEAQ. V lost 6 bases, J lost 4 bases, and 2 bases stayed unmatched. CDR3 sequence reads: CASRDRGQYEQYF. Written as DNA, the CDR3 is TGTGCCAGCAGGGACAGGGGGCAGTACGAGCAGTACTTC.

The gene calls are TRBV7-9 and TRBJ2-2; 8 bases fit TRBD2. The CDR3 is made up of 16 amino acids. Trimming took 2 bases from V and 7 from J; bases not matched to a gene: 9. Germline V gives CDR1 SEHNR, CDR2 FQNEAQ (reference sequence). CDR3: CASSLTGTRSGGELFF. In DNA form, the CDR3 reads TGTGCCAGCAGCTTAACCGGGACTAGATCTGGCGGGGAGCTGTTTTTT.

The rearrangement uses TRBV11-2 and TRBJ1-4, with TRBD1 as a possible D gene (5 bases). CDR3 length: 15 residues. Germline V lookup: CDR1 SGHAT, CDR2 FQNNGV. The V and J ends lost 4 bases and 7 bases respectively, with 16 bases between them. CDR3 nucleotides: TGTGCCAGCAGCTCCTTGCGGGGGAAAAGTGAAAAACTGTTTTTT. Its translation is CASSSLRGKSEKLFF.

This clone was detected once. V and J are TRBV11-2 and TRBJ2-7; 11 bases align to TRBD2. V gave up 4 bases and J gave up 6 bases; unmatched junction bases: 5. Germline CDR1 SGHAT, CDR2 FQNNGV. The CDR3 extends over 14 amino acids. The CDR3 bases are TGTGCCAGCAGCTCTAGCGGGGGGCGAGGCGAGCAGTACTTC. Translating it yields CASSSSGGRGEQYF.